This TCR beta chain was identified in a study of identical twins. General study points: Out-of-frame alpha sequences shared by twins were enriched for low generation probability. Weaker excess twin sharing was observed in beta out-of-frame sequences. Modelling underestimated the level of out-of-frame TCR alpha sharing observed in monozygotic twins.

The V and J ends lost 1 base and 2 bases respectively, with 22 bases between them. Germline V CDR1 and CDR2: SGHRS, YFSETQ. This CDR3 has 18 residues. This clonotype was detected ten times or more. The antigen is unknown. In TCRdb, the 5' RACE reads were re-called with MiXCR into one record per CDR3 protein. The sample includes a few hundred thousand distinct CDR3 sequences, roughly a tenth seen only once; the top ten take roughly 10%. The sequencing input was memory T cells sorted from blood. The chain couples TRBV5-1 to TRBJ2-7, with D perhaps matching TRBD1 or TRBD2 (5 bases each). The TCR was taken from a man aged 50 to 59 in good health. The CDR3 region has the DNA TGCGCCAGCAGCTTGACCTCCCAGAGGGGCCCCGCGGCCTACGAGCAGTACTTC. Translation: CASSLTSQRGPAAYEQYF.